This T cell receptor (beta chain) was sequenced in a study of blood T cell repertoires in COVID-19. Overall study context: The United States, Italy and Spain provided the acute and convalescent COVID-19 samples. T cells, B-cell-depleted T cells, or PBMCs provided the cDNA or gDNA that served as material.

The V segment lost 0 bases and the J segment 6 bases; nucleotides outside the gene matches: 3. Germline CDR1 is SGHRS and CDR2 is YFSETQ. The CDR3 sequence is 15 residues long. Clones were sequenced by immunoSEQ multiplex PCR, and TCRdb holds only the in-frame ones, with some missing. The profile shows around 100,000 clones, about 87% of them singletons. The V and J genes are TRBV5-1 and TRBJ1-5; 10 nucleotides line up with TRBD1. Sequenced sample: peripheral blood. The TCR comes from a woman aged 50 to 60 with acute or convalescent COVID-19. CDR3 sequence reads: CASSLGQGAGQPQHF. In nucleotides, the CDR3 is TGCGCCAGCAGCTTGGGACAGGGGGCAGGTCAGCCCCAGCATTTT.